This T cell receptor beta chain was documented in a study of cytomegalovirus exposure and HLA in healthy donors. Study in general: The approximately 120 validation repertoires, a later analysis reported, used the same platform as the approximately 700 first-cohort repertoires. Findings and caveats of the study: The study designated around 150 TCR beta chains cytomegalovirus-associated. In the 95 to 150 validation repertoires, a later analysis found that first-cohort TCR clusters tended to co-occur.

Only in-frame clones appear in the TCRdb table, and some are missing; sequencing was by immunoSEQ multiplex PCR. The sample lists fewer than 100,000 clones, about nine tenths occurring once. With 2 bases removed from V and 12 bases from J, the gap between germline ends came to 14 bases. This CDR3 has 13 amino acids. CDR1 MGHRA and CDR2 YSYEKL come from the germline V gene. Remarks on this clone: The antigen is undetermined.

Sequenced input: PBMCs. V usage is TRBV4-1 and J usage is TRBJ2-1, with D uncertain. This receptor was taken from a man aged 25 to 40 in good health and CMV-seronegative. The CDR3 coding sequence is TGCGCCAGCAGCCAATTCCTCGACTCTGCGCAGTTCTTC. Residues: CASSQFLDSAQFF.